This paragraph covers one T cell receptor beta chain sequence. This specimen comes from a study of shared clonotypes between healthy human individuals. Germline V gene data show CDR1 as LNHDA and CDR2 as SQIVND (reference sequence). This CDR3 has 16 amino acids. V was shortened by 1 base and J by 6 bases, with 18 bases between the two germline ends. Data came from immunoSEQ multiplex PCR; TCRdb stores just in-frame clones and leaves some out. Of about 2.3 million clones listed, 90% to 95% are singletons. V usage is TRBV19 and J usage is TRBJ2-5; either TRBD1 or TRBD2 may fit D (5 bases each). This sequence originates from a man aged 18 to 30 in good health. Some clones in this sample may be carry-over from other donors' samples. The specimen was naive CD4+ T cells from PBMCs. Subset here: CD45RA+ positively selected. CDR3 protein: CASSIVGPTTGQTQYF. The CDR3 DNA sequence: TGTGCCAGTAGTATAGTGGGACCCACCACCGGGCAGACCCAGTACTTC. The full variable domain, its missing parts supplied by reference TRBV19 and TRBJ2-5, is DGGITQSPKYLFRKEGQNVTLSCEQNLNHDAMYWYRQDPGQGLRLIYYSQIVNDFQKGDIAEGYSVSREKKESFPLTVTSAQKNPTAFYLCASSIVGPTTGQTQYFGPGTRLLVL.